What follows is one T cell receptor beta chain and its context. This entry belongs to a study of blood T cell repertoires in COVID-19. Study context: T cells, B-cell-depleted T cells, or PBMCs provided the cDNA or gDNA that served as material.

Original handling: Scientists estimated how many nucleated cells there were by amplifying reference gene primers. Data came from immunoSEQ multiplex PCR; TCRdb stores just in-frame clones and leaves some out. V and J calls and clone size are given by that table; D and trimming were obtained from the DNA. The table lists roughly 100,000 clones, roughly nine tenths of them singletons. The CDR3 is 15 amino acids. Deletions cut 7 bases from V and 1 base from J, with 13 bases between. Per the germline V gene, CDR1 is SGHTA and CDR2 is FQGTGA. The chain is built from TRBV7-3 and TRBJ2-2; D possibly corresponds to TRBD1 (6 bases). The sample consisted of peripheral blood. The receptor was isolated from a man in his forties or fifties with acute or convalescent COVID-19. The CDR3 region has the DNA TGTGCCAGCACCCTACCGGGACAGAACACCGGGGAGCTGTTTTTT. This encodes CASTLPGQNTGELFF.